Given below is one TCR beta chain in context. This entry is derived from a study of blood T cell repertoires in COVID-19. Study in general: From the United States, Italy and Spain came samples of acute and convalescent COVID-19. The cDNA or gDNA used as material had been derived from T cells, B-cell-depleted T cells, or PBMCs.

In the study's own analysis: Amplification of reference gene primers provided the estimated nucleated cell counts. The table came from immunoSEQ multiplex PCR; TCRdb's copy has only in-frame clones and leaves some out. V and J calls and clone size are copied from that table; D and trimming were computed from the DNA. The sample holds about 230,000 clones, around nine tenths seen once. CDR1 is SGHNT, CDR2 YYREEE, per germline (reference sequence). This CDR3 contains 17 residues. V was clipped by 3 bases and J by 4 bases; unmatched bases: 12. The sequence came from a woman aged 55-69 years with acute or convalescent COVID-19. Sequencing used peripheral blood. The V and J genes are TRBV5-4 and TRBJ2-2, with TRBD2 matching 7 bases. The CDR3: CASSSIFQRGPTGELFF. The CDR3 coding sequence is TGTGCCAGCAGCTCCATCTTCCAGCGGGGACCCACCGGGGAGCTGTTTTTT.